The present T cell receptor beta chain was sequenced within a study of spatial heterogeneity in lung cancer. Time point of the sample: sample taken at primary tumor resection. Tumor, nontumor lung or frozen PBMC supplied whole RNA that was sequenced unsorted. The donors were fewer than 80 patients with non-small cell lung cancer that was early-stage and untreated. This clonotype was picked up a small number of times. One entry per CDR3 protein results from TCRdb running MiXCR on the 5' RACE reads. The sample shows under 40,000 distinct CDR3 sequences, about 5.8% of them seen only once. The CDR3 totals 15 residues. CDR1 is SGHNT, CDR2 YENEEA, per germline. The junction had 6 bases not matched to a gene; V was cut back by 4 bases and J by 3 bases.

This TCR derives from a male donor with early-stage non-small cell lung cancer. This chain uses TRBV11-3 with TRBJ2-7; TRBD1 aligns across 10 bases. Material: PBMCs, obtained at surgery. The CDR3 sequence: CASSSGTGEFYEQYF. CDR3 sequence (DNA): TGTGCCAGCAGCTCCGGGACAGGGGAGTTCTACGAGCAGTACTTC.